A selection of T cell receptor beta chains follows, all from one sample in a study of T-cell memory formation after mild COVID-19. Via MiXCR, TCRdb re-called the 5' RACE reads, giving one row per CDR3 protein. The sample records 500,000 to 600,000 distinct CDR3 sequences, 18% being singletons. The sample was PBMCs or a T cell subset sorted from them (not recorded which). These TCRs come from an adult woman who had mild COVID-19 (a few samples of this study predate the infection). Cell type and time point are not known. Both conserved end residues are part of each CDR3. D genes are given only for firm matches. Size is stated for part of the rows, as once, few or many counts, or as a class when the clone is expanded.

v_call: TRBV12-3/TRBV12-4
clone_size: -
j_call: TRBJ2-7
d_call: -
cdr3_aa: CASRTPLNDEQYF
cdr3_nt: TGTGCCAGCAGGACCCCGCTTAACGACGAGCAGTACTTC

v_call: TRBV7-2
clone_size: -
j_call: TRBJ2-5
d_call: -
cdr3_aa: CASSLFGDGETQYF
cdr3_nt: TGTGCCAGCAGCTTATTCGGGGACGGGGAGACCCAGTACTTC

v_call: TRBV19
clone_size: -
j_call: TRBJ2-7
d_call: -
cdr3_aa: CASSPRGAGAHEQYF
cdr3_nt: TGTGCCAGTAGTCCTCGGGGGGCAGGCGCACACGAGCAGTACTTC

v_call: TRBV6-2/TRBV6-3
clone_size: -
j_call: TRBJ1-2
d_call: -
cdr3_aa: CASRSYALQDPHGYTF
cdr3_nt: TGTGCCAGCAGGTCATACGCCCTACAGGATCCTCATGGCTACACCTTC

v_call: TRBV5-1
clone_size: -
j_call: TRBJ1-1
d_call: -
cdr3_aa: CASSLVGSTEAFF
cdr3_nt: TGCGCCAGCAGCTTGGTAGGGAGCACTGAAGCTTTCTTT

v_call: TRBV7-9
clone_size: -
j_call: TRBJ2-1
d_call: TRBD2
cdr3_aa: CASSLPSGGRSYNEQFF
cdr3_nt: TGTGCCAGCAGCTTGCCTAGCGGGGGTCGCTCCTACAATGAGCAGTTCTTC

v_call: TRBV12-3/TRBV12-4
clone_size: -
j_call: TRBJ2-7
d_call: TRBD1
cdr3_aa: CASSPQGEHEQYF
cdr3_nt: TGTGCCAGCAGTCCCCAGGGGGAGCACGAGCAGTACTTC

v_call: TRBV7-9
clone_size: -
j_call: TRBJ1-5
d_call: -
cdr3_aa: CASSLDRVGTSRASNQPQHF
cdr3_nt: TGTGCCAGCAGCTTAGATCGGGTGGGGACTTCTAGGGCCAGCAATCAGCCCCAGCATTTT

v_call: TRBV19
clone_size: few
j_call: TRBJ2-2
d_call: -
cdr3_aa: CASSIPSWGTGELFF
cdr3_nt: TGTGCCAGTAGTATCCCATCGTGGGGAACCGGGGAGCTGTTTTTT

v_call: TRBV7-3
clone_size: -
j_call: TRBJ1-1
d_call: -
cdr3_aa: CASRLGQNTEAFF
cdr3_nt: TGTGCCAGCAGATTGGGACAGAACACTGAAGCTTTCTTT

v_call: TRBV12-3/TRBV12-4
clone_size: -
j_call: TRBJ2-7
d_call: TRBD2
cdr3_aa: CASRTSGSFSEQYF
cdr3_nt: TGTGCCAGCAGAACTAGCGGGAGTTTCAGCGAGCAGTACTTC

v_call: TRBV6-5
clone_size: many
j_call: TRBJ2-7
d_call: -
cdr3_aa: CASSYRPPGFGAYEQYF
cdr3_nt: TGTGCCAGCAGTTACCGACCCCCAGGGTTCGGGGCCTACGAGCAGTACTTC

v_call: TRBV19
clone_size: many
j_call: TRBJ2-2
d_call: -
cdr3_aa: CASSIWQGTNTGELFF
cdr3_nt: TGTGCCAGTAGTATCTGGCAGGGAACGAACACCGGGGAGCTGTTTTTT

v_call: TRBV9
clone_size: few
j_call: TRBJ2-7
d_call: TRBD1
cdr3_aa: CASSVATGGEVEQYF
cdr3_nt: TGTGCCAGCAGCGTAGCGACAGGGGGTGAGGTCGAGCAGTACTTC

v_call: TRBV7-3
clone_size: few
j_call: TRBJ2-6
d_call: -
cdr3_aa: CASSFPGSRAGANVLTF
cdr3_nt: TGTGCCAGCAGCTTTCCGGGGTCAAGGGCTGGGGCCAACGTCCTGACTTTC

v_call: TRBV27
clone_size: few
j_call: TRBJ2-7
d_call: TRBD2
cdr3_aa: CASSLVAGYYEQYF
cdr3_nt: TGTGCCAGCAGTTTAGTAGCGGGCTACTACGAGCAGTACTTC

v_call: TRBV7-7
clone_size: -
j_call: TRBJ2-3
d_call: TRBD2
cdr3_aa: CASSLLAEADTQYF
cdr3_nt: TGTGCTAGCAGCCTACTAGCGGAGGCAGATACGCAGTATTTT

v_call: TRBV7-9
clone_size: -
j_call: TRBJ2-1
d_call: -
cdr3_aa: CASSIYPGAVYNEQFF
cdr3_nt: TGTGCCAGCAGCATATACCCAGGGGCCGTTTACAATGAGCAGTTCTTC

v_call: TRBV12-3/TRBV12-4
clone_size: few
j_call: TRBJ2-1
d_call: TRBD2
cdr3_aa: CASSLQLAGDLYNEQFF
cdr3_nt: TGTGCCAGCAGTTTACAACTAGCGGGAGACCTCTACAATGAGCAGTTCTTC

v_call: TRBV6-5
clone_size: few
j_call: TRBJ2-1
d_call: TRBD2
cdr3_aa: CASSHNLGGFYNEQFF
cdr3_nt: TGTGCCAGCAGCCATAACTTGGGAGGGTTTTACAATGAGCAGTTCTTC

v_call: TRBV10-3
clone_size: -
j_call: TRBJ2-3
d_call: -
cdr3_aa: CAIGADYTDTQYF
cdr3_nt: TGTGCCATCGGGGCAGACTACACAGATACGCAGTATTTT

v_call: TRBV6-1
clone_size: few
j_call: TRBJ2-2
d_call: TRBD1
cdr3_aa: CASSVQGAISTGELFF
cdr3_nt: TGTGCCAGCAGTGTACAGGGGGCAATCTCCACCGGGGAGCTGTTTTTT

v_call: TRBV4-1
clone_size: many
j_call: TRBJ2-7
d_call: -
cdr3_aa: CASSRGGGVYEQYF
cdr3_nt: TGCGCCAGCAGCCGCGGAGGAGGGGTATACGAGCAGTACTTC

v_call: TRBV2
clone_size: -
j_call: TRBJ1-5
d_call: -
cdr3_aa: CASTVAEVDQPQHF
cdr3_nt: TGTGCCAGCACCGTGGCCGAAGTGGATCAGCCCCAGCATTTT

v_call: TRBV7-3
clone_size: -
j_call: TRBJ2-2
d_call: TRBD1
cdr3_aa: CASSTSGTANTGELFF
cdr3_nt: TGTGCCAGCAGCACATCCGGGACAGCCAACACCGGGGAGCTGTTTTTT

v_call: TRBV5-1
clone_size: many
j_call: TRBJ2-7
d_call: -
cdr3_aa: CASSLGGGTYEQYF
cdr3_nt: TGTGCCAGCAGCCTAGGGGGGGGGACTTACGAGCAGTACTTC

v_call: TRBV7-8
clone_size: -
j_call: TRBJ2-1
d_call: TRBD2
cdr3_aa: CASSSYKAGGQNEQFF
cdr3_nt: TGTGCCAGCAGCTCATACAAAGCGGGGGGGCAGAATGAGCAGTTCTTC

v_call: TRBV9
clone_size: few
j_call: TRBJ2-2
d_call: TRBD1
cdr3_aa: CASSAGTGPVLTGELFF
cdr3_nt: TGTGCCAGCAGCGCCGGGACAGGGCCGGTTCTTACCGGGGAGCTGTTTTTT

v_call: TRBV12-3/TRBV12-4
clone_size: few
j_call: TRBJ2-3
d_call: -
cdr3_aa: CASRSSGDTQYF
cdr3_nt: TGTGCCAGCAGATCGAGCGGGGATACGCAGTATTTT

v_call: TRBV15
clone_size: few
j_call: TRBJ2-1
d_call: -
cdr3_aa: CATSTPIIGSSYNEQFF
cdr3_nt: TGTGCCACCAGCACGCCTATTATTGGGAGCTCCTACAATGAGCAGTTCTTC

v_call: TRBV7-2
clone_size: many
j_call: TRBJ2-1
d_call: TRBD1
cdr3_aa: CASSSRDRGEQFF
cdr3_nt: TGTGCCAGCAGCAGCCGGGACAGGGGTGAGCAGTTCTTC

v_call: TRBV5-4
clone_size: few
j_call: TRBJ2-5
d_call: -
cdr3_aa: CASSLYPGTQYF
cdr3_nt: TGTGCCAGCAGCTTGTATCCTGGGACCCAGTACTTC

v_call: TRBV9
clone_size: few
j_call: TRBJ2-5
d_call: -
cdr3_aa: CASSVEGRQGRETQYF
cdr3_nt: TGTGCCAGCAGCGTGGAAGGTCGGCAGGGGCGAGAGACCCAGTACTTC

v_call: TRBV7-3
clone_size: few
j_call: TRBJ2-1
d_call: TRBD2
cdr3_aa: CASSLNGGANNEQFF
cdr3_nt: TGTGCCAGCAGCTTAAACGGGGGGGCGAACAATGAGCAGTTCTTC

v_call: TRBV6-6
clone_size: -
j_call: TRBJ2-1
d_call: TRBD2
cdr3_aa: CASSYVLGGRQFF
cdr3_nt: TGTGCCAGCAGTTACGTCTTGGGAGGGCGGCAGTTCTTC

v_call: TRBV7-2
clone_size: few
j_call: TRBJ2-3
d_call: -
cdr3_aa: CASSLGAPSYTQYF
cdr3_nt: TGTGCCAGCAGCTTAGGTGCCCCCTCGTATACGCAGTATTTT

v_call: TRBV6-5
clone_size: -
j_call: TRBJ2-1
d_call: TRBD2
cdr3_aa: CASSYGTSGRLNEQFF
cdr3_nt: TGTGCCAGCAGTTACGGGACTAGCGGGAGACTGAATGAGCAGTTCTTC

v_call: TRBV7-2
clone_size: few
j_call: TRBJ2-6
d_call: -
cdr3_aa: CASSLSWSSGANVLTF
cdr3_nt: TGTGCCAGCAGCTTATCTTGGAGCTCTGGGGCCAACGTCCTGACTTTC

v_call: TRBV29-1
clone_size: few
j_call: TRBJ2-1
d_call: -
cdr3_aa: CSVELSSSSYNEQFF
cdr3_nt: TGCAGCGTTGAACTCAGTTCAAGCTCCTACAATGAGCAGTTCTTC

v_call: TRBV28
clone_size: -
j_call: TRBJ2-1
d_call: TRBD2
cdr3_aa: CASSPYSGSLSEQFF
cdr3_nt: TGTGCCAGCAGTCCTTACAGCGGGAGCCTCAGTGAGCAGTTCTTC

v_call: TRBV12-3/TRBV12-4
clone_size: -
j_call: TRBJ2-2
d_call: -
cdr3_aa: CASSLARTHLTGELFF
cdr3_nt: TGTGCCAGCAGTTTAGCGAGGACCCATCTCACCGGGGAGCTGTTTTTT

v_call: TRBV7-2
clone_size: many
j_call: TRBJ1-5
d_call: -
cdr3_aa: CASSLSPEWQPQHF
cdr3_nt: TGTGCCAGCAGCCTCAGCCCGGAATGGCAGCCCCAGCATTTT

v_call: TRBV6-5
clone_size: -
j_call: TRBJ2-5
d_call: TRBD2
cdr3_aa: CATKRGLAGGARQETQYF
cdr3_nt: TGTGCCACCAAACGAGGACTAGCGGGGGGGGCTCGTCAAGAGACCCAGTACTTC

v_call: TRBV4-1
clone_size: few
j_call: TRBJ2-3
d_call: TRBD2
cdr3_aa: CASSQGQGLAGGTSTDTQYF
cdr3_nt: TGCGCCAGCAGCCAGGGACAGGGACTAGCGGGGGGCACTAGCACAGATACGCAGTATTTT

v_call: TRBV15
clone_size: few
j_call: TRBJ2-7
d_call: -
cdr3_aa: CATSRPTSGRGEQYF
cdr3_nt: TGTGCCACCAGCAGACCAACGTCCGGGCGGGGCGAGCAGTACTTC

v_call: TRBV6-6
clone_size: few
j_call: TRBJ1-3
d_call: -
cdr3_aa: CASSYSADSGNTIYF
cdr3_nt: TGTGCCAGCAGTTACTCGGCCGACTCTGGAAACACCATATATTTT

v_call: TRBV5-1
clone_size: many
j_call: TRBJ1-1
d_call: TRBD1
cdr3_aa: CASSLTGAEAFF
cdr3_nt: TGTGCCAGCAGCCTCACAGGGGCTGAAGCTTTCTTT

v_call: TRBV20-1
clone_size: -
j_call: TRBJ1-3
d_call: -
cdr3_aa: CSARVFRGTANNLNTIYF
cdr3_nt: TGCAGTGCTAGAGTATTTAGGGGGACCGCTAATAACCTAAACACCATATATTTT

v_call: TRBV4-2
clone_size: few
j_call: TRBJ2-5
d_call: TRBD2
cdr3_aa: CASSQPSAGMGAQYF
cdr3_nt: TGTGCCAGCAGCCAACCTTCAGCGGGAATGGGGGCCCAGTACTTC

v_call: TRBV12-3/TRBV12-4
clone_size: once
j_call: TRBJ2-2
d_call: -
cdr3_aa: CASKPTGPGELFF
cdr3_nt: TGTGCCAGCAAACCCACCGGCCCCGGGGAGCTGTTTTTT

v_call: TRBV5-1
clone_size: -
j_call: TRBJ2-1
d_call: TRBD2
cdr3_aa: CASSSGLVGYNEQFF
cdr3_nt: TGCGCCAGCAGCTCCGGACTAGTCGGCTACAATGAGCAGTTCTTC

v_call: TRBV20-1
clone_size: -
j_call: TRBJ2-3
d_call: TRBD2
cdr3_aa: CSAREPAGGDTQYF
cdr3_nt: TGCAGTGCTAGAGAACCAGCGGGAGGAGATACGCAGTATTTT

v_call: TRBV14
clone_size: few
j_call: TRBJ2-7
d_call: -
cdr3_aa: CASSQYPTGEQYF
cdr3_nt: TGTGCCAGCAGCCAATACCCGACTGGCGAGCAGTACTTC

v_call: TRBV27
clone_size: -
j_call: TRBJ2-3
d_call: TRBD2
cdr3_aa: CASTMGLAGVSSTDTQYF
cdr3_nt: TGTGCCAGCACCATGGGACTAGCGGGAGTATCGAGCACAGATACGCAGTATTTT

v_call: TRBV27
clone_size: many
j_call: TRBJ2-5
d_call: -
cdr3_aa: CASSPRSYGQETQYF
cdr3_nt: TGTGCCAGCAGTCCCCGGAGTTATGGGCAGGAGACCCAGTACTTC

v_call: TRBV27
clone_size: -
j_call: TRBJ2-2
d_call: -
cdr3_aa: CASSLHNTGELFF
cdr3_nt: TGTGCCAGCAGTTTACACAACACCGGGGAGCTGTTTTTT

v_call: TRBV4-3
clone_size: -
j_call: TRBJ1-6
d_call: TRBD1
cdr3_aa: CASSQDHEGARSPLHF
cdr3_nt: TGCGCCAGCAGCCAAGATCATGAGGGGGCGAGGTCACCCCTCCACTTT

v_call: TRBV12-3/TRBV12-4
clone_size: medium-sized
j_call: TRBJ1-6
d_call: TRBD1
cdr3_aa: CASSRPGQGNSPLHF
cdr3_nt: TGTGCCAGCAGCCGCCCGGGACAGGGTAATTCACCCCTCCACTTT

v_call: TRBV18
clone_size: few
j_call: TRBJ2-7
d_call: -
cdr3_aa: CASSPPGASYEQYF
cdr3_nt: TGTGCCAGCTCACCACCAGGGGCGTCCTACGAGCAGTACTTC

v_call: TRBV7-9
clone_size: -
j_call: TRBJ2-5
d_call: TRBD2
cdr3_aa: CASSLGAGGGETQYF
cdr3_nt: TGTGCCAGCAGCTTAGGAGCGGGGGGTGGAGAGACCCAGTACTTC